The 6 T cell receptor beta chains in this list originate from one sample, sequenced in a study of shared clonotypes between healthy human individuals. Repertoires were generated with immunoSEQ multiplex PCR, while TCRdb's copy carries only in-frame clones and drops some. The top ten hold less than 0.35% of the sample, which has a few hundred thousand clones, around 96% seen once. The sample taken for sequencing was memory CD8+ T cells sorted from blood. Subset in this sample: CD45RO+ cells pooled with CCR7-negative TemRA cells. All receptors come from a man aged 30 to 39 in good health.

V and J are TRBV7-6 and TRBJ2-5; D remains unclear. CDR3 length: 15 residues. Germline assignment: CDR1 SGHVS and CDR2 FNYEAQ. Trimming stripped 5 bases from V and 2 bases from J, with 15 bases between. CDR3 nucleotide sequence: TGTGCCAGCAGCCTAAGGAGCTCCCTGCAAGAGACCCAGTACTTC. Translated: CASSLRSSLQETQYF.

J is TRBJ2-6 and V is TRBV19, with no clear D. Germline loops: CDR1 LNHDA, CDR2 SQIVND (reference sequence). The V end lost 6 bases, the J end lost 1 base, and 10 bases lay between the germline ends. This CDR3 is 15 amino acids long. CDR3 DNA: TGTGCCAGTAGATCCCCAGCATCTGGGGCCAACGTCCTGACTTTC. Its translation is CASRSPASGANVLTF.

With respect to this clone: This sample also contains other DNA sequences that code for the same CDR3. This CDR3 is CAWSVQGAQETQYF. As DNA, the CDR3 is TGTGCCTGGAGTGTACAGGGAGCCCAAGAGACCCAGTACTTC. The genes are TRBV30 and TRBJ2-5; weak D call: TRBD1 (6 bases). The germline V gene encodes CDR1 GTSNPN and CDR2 SVGIG (reference sequence). Trimming stripped 0 bases from V and 1 base from J, with 9 bases between. The CDR3 runs 14 residues.

This clone was recorded a few times. The CDR3 coding sequence is TGTGCCAGCAGTGAGGGGACAGGATTCTATGGCTACACCTTC. Translating gives CASSEGTGFYGYTF. The chain uses TRBV25-1 and TRBJ1-2; TRBD1 matches 8 bases. CDR1 is MGHDK and CDR2 is SYGVNS in the germline V gene. This CDR3 comprises 14 residues. With 3 bases clipped from V and 4 bases from J, the junction kept 4 bases outside the gene matches.

This chain connects TRBV19 to TRBJ1-4, with 9 bases matching TRBD1. There are 15 residues in the CDR3. J lost 8 bases, V lost 7 bases, and 11 bases had no gene match. From germline, CDR1 is LNHDA and CDR2 SQIVND (reference sequence). CDR3 protein: CASTLRDRVGEKLFF. The CDR3, as DNA: TGTGCCAGTACCCTCCGGGACAGGGTGGGAGAAAAACTGTTTTTT.

This clone has just one count. V is TRBV10-2 and J is TRBJ1-5; TRBD1 agrees at 7 bases. V lost 0 bases and J lost 3; bases outside the gene matches: 2. CDR1 is WSHSY and CDR2 is SAAADI in the germline V gene. The CDR3 is made up of 15 amino acids. DNA of the CDR3: TGCGCCAGCAGTGAGTCGGAGGGGGCCAATCAGCCCCAGCATTTT. As protein: CASSESEGANQPQHF.